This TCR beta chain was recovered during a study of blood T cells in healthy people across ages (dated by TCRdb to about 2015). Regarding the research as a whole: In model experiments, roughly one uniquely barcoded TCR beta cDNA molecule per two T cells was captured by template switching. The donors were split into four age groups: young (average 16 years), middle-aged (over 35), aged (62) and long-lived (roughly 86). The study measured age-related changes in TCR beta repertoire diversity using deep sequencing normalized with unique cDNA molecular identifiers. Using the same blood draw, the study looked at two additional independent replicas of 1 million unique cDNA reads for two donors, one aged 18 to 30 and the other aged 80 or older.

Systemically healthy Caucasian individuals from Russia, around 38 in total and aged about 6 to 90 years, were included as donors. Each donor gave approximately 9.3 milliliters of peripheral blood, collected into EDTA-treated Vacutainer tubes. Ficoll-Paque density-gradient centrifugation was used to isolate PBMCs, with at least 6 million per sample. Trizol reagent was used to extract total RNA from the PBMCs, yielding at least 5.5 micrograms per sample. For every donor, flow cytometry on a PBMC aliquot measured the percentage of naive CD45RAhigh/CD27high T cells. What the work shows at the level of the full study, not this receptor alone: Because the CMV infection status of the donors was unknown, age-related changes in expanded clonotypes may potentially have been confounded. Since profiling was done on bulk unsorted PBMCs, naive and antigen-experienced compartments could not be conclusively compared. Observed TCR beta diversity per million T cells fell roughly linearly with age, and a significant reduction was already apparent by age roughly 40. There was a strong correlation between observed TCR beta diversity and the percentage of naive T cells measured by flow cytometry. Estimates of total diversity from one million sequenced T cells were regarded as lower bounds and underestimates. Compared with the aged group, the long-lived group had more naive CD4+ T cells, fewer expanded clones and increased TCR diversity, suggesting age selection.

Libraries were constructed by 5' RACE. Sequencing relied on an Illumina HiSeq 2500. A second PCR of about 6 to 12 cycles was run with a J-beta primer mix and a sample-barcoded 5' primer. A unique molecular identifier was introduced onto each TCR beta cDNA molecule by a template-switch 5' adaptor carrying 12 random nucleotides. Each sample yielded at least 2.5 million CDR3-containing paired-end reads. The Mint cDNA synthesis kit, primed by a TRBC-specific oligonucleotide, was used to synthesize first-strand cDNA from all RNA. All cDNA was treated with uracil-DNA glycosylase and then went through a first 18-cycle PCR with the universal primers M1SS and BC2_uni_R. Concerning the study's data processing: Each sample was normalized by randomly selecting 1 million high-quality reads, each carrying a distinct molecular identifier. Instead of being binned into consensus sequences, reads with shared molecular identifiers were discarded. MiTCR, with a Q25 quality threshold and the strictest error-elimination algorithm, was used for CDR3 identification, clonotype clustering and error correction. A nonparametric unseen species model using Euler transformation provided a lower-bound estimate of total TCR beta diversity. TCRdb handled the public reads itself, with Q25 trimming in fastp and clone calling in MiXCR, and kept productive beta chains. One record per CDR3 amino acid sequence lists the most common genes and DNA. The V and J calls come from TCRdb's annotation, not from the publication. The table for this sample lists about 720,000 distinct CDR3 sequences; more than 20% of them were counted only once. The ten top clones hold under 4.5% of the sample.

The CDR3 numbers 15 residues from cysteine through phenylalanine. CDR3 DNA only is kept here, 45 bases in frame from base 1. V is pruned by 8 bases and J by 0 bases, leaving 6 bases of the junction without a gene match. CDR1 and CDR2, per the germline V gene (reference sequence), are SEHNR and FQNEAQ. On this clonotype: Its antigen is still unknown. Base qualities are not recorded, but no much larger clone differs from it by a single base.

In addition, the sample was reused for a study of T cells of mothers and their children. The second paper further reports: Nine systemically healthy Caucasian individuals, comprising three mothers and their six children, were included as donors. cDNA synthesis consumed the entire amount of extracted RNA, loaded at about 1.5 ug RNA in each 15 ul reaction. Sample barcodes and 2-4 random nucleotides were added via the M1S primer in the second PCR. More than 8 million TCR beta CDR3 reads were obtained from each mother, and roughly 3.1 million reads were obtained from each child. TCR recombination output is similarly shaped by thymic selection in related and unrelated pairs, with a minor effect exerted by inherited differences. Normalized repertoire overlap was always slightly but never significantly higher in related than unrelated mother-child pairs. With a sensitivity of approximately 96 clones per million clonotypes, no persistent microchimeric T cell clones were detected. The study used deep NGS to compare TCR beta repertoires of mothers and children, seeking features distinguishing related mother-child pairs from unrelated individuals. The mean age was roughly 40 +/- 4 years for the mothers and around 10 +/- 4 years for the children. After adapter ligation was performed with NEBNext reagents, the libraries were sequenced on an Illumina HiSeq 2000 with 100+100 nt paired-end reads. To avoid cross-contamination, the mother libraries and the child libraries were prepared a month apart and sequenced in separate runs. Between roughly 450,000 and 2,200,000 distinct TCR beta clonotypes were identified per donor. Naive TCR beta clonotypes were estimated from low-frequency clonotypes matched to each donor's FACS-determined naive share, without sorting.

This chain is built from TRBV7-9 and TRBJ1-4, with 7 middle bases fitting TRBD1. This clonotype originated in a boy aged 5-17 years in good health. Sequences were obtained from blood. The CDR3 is CASLRDSATNEKLFF. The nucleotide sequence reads TGTGCCAGCCTACGGGACAGTGCAACTAATGAAAAACTGTTTTTT.